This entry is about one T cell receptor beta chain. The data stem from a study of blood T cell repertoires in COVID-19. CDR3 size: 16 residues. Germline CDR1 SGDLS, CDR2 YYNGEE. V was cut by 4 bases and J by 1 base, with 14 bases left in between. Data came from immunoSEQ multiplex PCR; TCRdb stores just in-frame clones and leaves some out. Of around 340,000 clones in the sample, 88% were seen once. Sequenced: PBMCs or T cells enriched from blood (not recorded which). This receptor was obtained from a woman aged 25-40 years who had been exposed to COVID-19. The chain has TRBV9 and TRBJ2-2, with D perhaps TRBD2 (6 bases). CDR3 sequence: CASSLEISGNTGELFF. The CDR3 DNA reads TGTGCCAGCAGCCTAGAGATTAGCGGGAACACCGGGGAGCTGTTTTTT.